One sample yielded the 26 T cell receptor beta chains listed below, sequenced in a study of OX40 agonist ivuxolimab in advanced cancers. The method was immunoSEQ multiplex PCR; TCRdb's version includes in-frame clones alone and lacks a portion of them. The sample carries about 73,000 clones, just under 90% recorded once. Here the sequenced sample was CD4+ or CD8+ T cells sorted from blood, taken in a trial of the OX40 agonist ivuxolimab. These TCRs come from an adult with an advanced solid tumor such as melanoma, head and neck, liver or kidney cancer.

This clone has more than one count but fewer than ten. This sequence joins TRBV9 and TRBJ2-7; possibly TRBD2 for D (7 bases). CDR1 is SGDLS, CDR2 YYNGEE, per germline. Trimming took 6 bases from V and 4 from J, leaving 17 bases between them. CDR3 length: 14 amino acids. CDR3 region: CASTPGGGGYEQYF. Written as DNA, the CDR3 is TGTGCCAGCACCCCCGGCGGGGGCGGTTACGAGCAGTACTTC.

The rearrangement links TRBV15 to TRBJ2-7; the match to TRBD1 covers 7 bases. The CDR3 is made up of 13 amino acids. With V trimmed by 3 bases and J by 9 bases, 8 bases remained unmatched. The germline CDR1 and CDR2 sequences are LNHNV and YYDKDF (reference sequence). CDR3 residues: CATSSDTGAPQYF. In DNA form, the CDR3 reads TGTGCCACCAGCAGTGATACAGGGGCCCCGCAGTACTTC.

The rearrangement uses TRBV5-6 and TRBJ2-2; D might be TRBD2 (5 bases). Trimming stripped 2 bases from V and 6 bases from J, with 14 bases between. The CDR3 extends over 15 amino acids. Germline-derived CDR1 and CDR2 are SGHDT and YYEEEE. CDR3 sequence reads: CASSFSAGVAGELFF. CDR3 nucleotides: TGTGCCAGCAGCTTCTCGGCCGGGGTTGCCGGGGAGCTGTTTTTT.

The J gene is TRBJ1-2, the V gene TRBV27, with D unclear. The CDR3 contains 12 residues. In germline, CDR1 is MNHEY, CDR2 SMNVEV (reference sequence). Trimming left V 4 bases short and J 6 bases short, with 9 bases between. The CDR3 loop reads CASSSWTDGYTF. CDR3 bases: TGTGCCAGCAGTTCTTGGACGGATGGCTACACCTTC.

The J gene is TRBJ2-7, the V gene TRBV28, with 12 bases fitting TRBD1. After removal of 3 bases from V and 4 bases from J, the junction contained 7 bases not matched to a gene. The CDR3 is 16 residues long. Germline V gene lookup returns CDR1 MDHEN and CDR2 SYDVKM. CDR3 residues: CASSFSGTGGLYEQYF. In nucleotides, the CDR3 is TGTGCCAGCAGTTTCTCTGGGACAGGGGGCCTTTACGAGCAGTACTTC.

The chain uses TRBV7-3 and TRBJ2-3; D unresolved. CDR3 length: 15 amino acids. Germline lookup yields CDR1 SGHTA and CDR2 FQGTGA. Trimming shortened V by 6 bases and J by 0 bases, and 13 bases separated the two germline ends. The CDR3 DNA reads as TGTGCCAGCAGTCCTTTTAGCAGTAGCACAGATACGCAGTATTTT. It encodes CASSPFSSSTDTQYF.

This clone was observed once. This chain uses TRBV19 with TRBJ2-7; D is uncertain. The CDR3 contains 12 residues. Trimming cost V 3 bases and J 2 bases, with 5 bases left between them. Germline V gene sequence: CDR1 LNHDA, CDR2 SQIVND (reference sequence). The chain's CDR3 is CASSMHAYEQYF. CDR3 sequence (DNA): TGTGCCAGTAGTATGCATGCCTACGAGCAGTACTTC.

V usage is TRBV25-1 and J usage is TRBJ2-7, with 7 bases aligning to TRBD1. The CDR3 totals 13 residues. Trimming took 8 bases from V and 2 from J; bases not matched to a gene: 6. Per the germline V gene, CDR1 is MGHDK and CDR2 is SYGVNS. CDR3 region: CASLGQVTYEQYF. The CDR3 region has the DNA TGTGCCAGCCTCGGACAGGTTACCTACGAGCAGTACTTC.

The chain carries TRBV6-5 and TRBJ2-7; D is perhaps TRBD1 or TRBD2 (5 bases each). The V gene's germline CDR1 is MNHEY and CDR2 SVGAGI. There are 12 residues in the CDR3. V was shortened by 8 bases and J by 7 bases, with 15 bases between the two germline ends. This CDR3 is CASYSGTGEQYF. CDR3 in DNA: TGTGCCAGCTACTCGGGGACGGGTGAGCAGTACTTC.

The chain's CDR3 is CASSSYRENRKIEAFF. The CDR3 DNA sequence: TGTGCCAGCAGTTCTTACAGGGAAAATAGAAAAATTGAAGCTTTCTTT. V usage is TRBV6-5 and J usage is TRBJ1-1; a weak D match, TRBD1 (6 bases). CDR1 MNHEY and CDR2 SVGAGI come from the germline V gene. This CDR3 has 16 amino acids. Trimming pared 4 bases from V and 7 bases from J, leaving 22 bases between.

The V gene is TRBV28, the J gene TRBJ2-2; possible D gene TRBD2, 7 bases. V was trimmed by 2 bases and J by 7 bases, leaving 11 bases between them. The CDR3 runs 14 residues. Germline loops: CDR1 MDHEN, CDR2 SYDVKM. The chain's CDR3 is CASSLTGGFGELFF. DNA of the CDR3: TGTGCCAGCAGTTTAACGGGGGGCTTCGGGGAGCTGTTTTTT. Together with reference TRBV28 and TRBJ2-2, the CDR3 gives the full variable domain: DVKVTQSSRYLVKRTGEKVFLECVQDMDHENMFWYRQDPGLGLRLIYFSYDVKMKEKGDIPEGYSVSREKKERFSLILESASTNQTSMYLCASSLTGGFGELFFGEGSRLTVL.

The genes are TRBV7-3 and TRBJ2-1, with D unresolved. With 4 bases removed from V and 1 base from J, the gap between germline ends came to 14 bases. The germline gives CDR1 SGHTA, CDR2 FQGTGA. The CDR3 runs 16 residues. This chain's CDR3 is CASSSLRTTSYNEQFF. CDR3 coding DNA: TGTGCCAGCAGCTCTCTCCGGACGACGTCCTACAATGAGCAGTTCTTC.

The rearrangement links TRBV11-2 to TRBJ2-7; TRBD2 agrees at 8 bases. Germline loops: CDR1 SGHAT, CDR2 FQNNGV. The CDR3 runs to 14 residues. V gave up 5 bases and J gave up 2 bases; unmatched junction bases: 5. For the CDR3, the DNA is TGTGCCAGCAGCCACGGGACTAGTGCCTACGAGCAGTACTTC. Residues: CASSHGTSAYEQYF.

This sequence joins TRBV19 and TRBJ2-7; 7 nucleotides align to TRBD1. CDR3 size: 14 residues. Germline V lookup: CDR1 LNHDA, CDR2 SQIVND (reference sequence). Trimming took 3 bases from V and 4 from J; bases not matched to a gene: 6. In DNA, the CDR3 is TGTGCCAGTAGTATTGGAGACAGGGTTTACGAGCAGTACTTC. Its protein is CASSIGDRVYEQYF.

This clone was found once. The V and J genes are TRBV7-9 and TRBJ1-2; D may be TRBD1 (6 bases). The CDR3 totals 13 residues. V lost 6 bases, J lost 5 bases, and 13 bases lay in between. CDR1 is SEHNR and CDR2 is FQNEAQ in the germline V gene (reference sequence). This chain's CDR3 is CASSFTGSYGYTF. CDR3 coding DNA: TGTGCCAGCAGTTTTACAGGGAGTTATGGCTACACCTTC. The full variable domain, rest sourced from reference TRBV7-9 and TRBJ1-2, is DTGVSQNPRHKITKRGQNVTFRCDPISEHNRLYWYRQTLGQGPEFLTYFQNEAQLEKSRLLSDRFSAERPKGSFSTLEIQRTEQGDSAMYLCASSFTGSYGYTFGSGTRLTVV.

The chain employs TRBV5-6 and TRBJ2-7; D is possibly TRBD2 (5 bases). Germline loops: CDR1 SGHDT, CDR2 YYEEEE. V gave up 0 bases and J gave up 3 bases, with 10 bases separating them. CDR3 length: 14 amino acids. This CDR3 is CASSLGYGVYEQYF. DNA of the CDR3: TGTGCCAGCAGCTTGGGTTACGGGGTCTACGAGCAGTACTTC.

The V and J genes are TRBV5-4 and TRBJ1-2; no firm D call. Trimming removed 4 bases from V and 4 bases from J, with 17 bases in between. CDR1 SGHNT and CDR2 YYREEE come from the germline V gene (reference sequence). The CDR3 is 15 amino acids. The CDR3 DNA follows: TGTGCCAGCAGCATTCAGAGATCGACCGCCTATGGCTACACCTTC. It encodes CASSIQRSTAYGYTF.

This chain connects TRBV11-1 to TRBJ2-5; TRBD1 aligns across 10 bases. This CDR3 has 15 amino acids. The ends lost 3 bases at V and 4 bases at J; junction bases unmatched: 5. Germline loops: CDR1 SGHAT, CDR2 FQDESV (reference sequence). The CDR3 here is CASSLGTGDGETQYF. The DNA of the CDR3 is TGTGCCAGCAGCTTGGGGACAGGGGACGGAGAGACCCAGTACTTC.

This sequence joins TRBV2 and TRBJ2-3; TRBD2 aligns across 8 bases. CDR1 and CDR2 (germline): SNHLY, FYNNEI. This CDR3 has 14 residues. V gave up 10 bases and J gave up 5 bases; unmatched junction bases: 11. The CDR3 region has the DNA TGTGCCACCCCGGGACTAGACGGGGGAGATACGCAGTATTTT. The encoded protein is CATPGLDGGDTQYF.

This chain links TRBV14 with TRBJ2-5, with D uncertain. CDR3 length equals 15 residues. Trimming stripped 3 bases from V and 5 bases from J, with 16 bases between. The V gene's germline CDR1 is SGHDN and CDR2 FVKESK. CDR3 nucleotide sequence: TGTGCCAGCAGCCAGGGGTTAGCAGATTGGGAGACCCAGTACTTC. Amino acid sequence: CASSQGLADWETQYF.

This chain connects TRBV29-1 to TRBJ2-3; a possible D gene is TRBD1 (5 bases). The V and J ends lost 4 bases and 4 bases respectively, with 24 bases between them. Germline CDR1 SQVTM, CDR2 ANQGSEA. The CDR3 has 17 amino acids. This CDR3 is CSVVGAVGRLRPDTQYF. In nucleotides, the CDR3 is TGCAGCGTTGTTGGGGCAGTAGGGCGTCTCAGGCCAGATACGCAGTATTTT.

CDR3 DNA: TGCGCCAGCAGTGACCCCGGGGGTAGCGATGAGCAGTTCTTC. Translating gives CASSDPGGSDEQFF. The chain recombines TRBV10-2 with TRBJ2-1; D may be TRBD2 (6 bases). Looked up from germline, CDR1 is WSHSY and CDR2 is SAAADI. The CDR3 length is 14 residues. V was cut by 3 bases and J by 8 bases, with 14 bases left in between.

The V and J genes are TRBV27 and TRBJ2-2; possibly TRBD2 for D (5 bases). The CDR3 spans 14 residues. The germline V and J ends were trimmed by 9 bases and 4 bases, with 15 bases remaining between them. The germline V gene encodes CDR1 MNHEY and CDR2 SMNVEV (reference sequence). The chain's CDR3 is CASCREGVTGELFF. The CDR3, as DNA: TGTGCCAGTTGTAGAGAGGGAGTCACCGGGGAGCTGTTTTTT.

The chain uses TRBV10-3 and TRBJ2-7; D is uncertain. This CDR3 is 13 amino acids long. The V gene's germline CDR1 is ENHRY and CDR2 SYGVKD. V lost 4 bases to trimming and J lost 4 bases, with 11 bases between them. The chain's CDR3 is CAISGLVTYEQYF. The DNA for the CDR3 is TGTGCCATCAGTGGCTTAGTGACTTACGAGCAGTACTTC.

The count of this clone is one. CDR3 residues: CASSLSSGTSHGELFF. The CDR3 region has the DNA TGTGCCAGCAGTTTATCATCCGGGACTAGCCACGGGGAGCTGTTTTTT. V usage is TRBV27 and J usage is TRBJ2-2, with 9 bases fitting TRBD2. The CDR3 is 16 residues long. The V and J ends lost 0 bases and 7 bases, in that order; junction bases with no gene match: 6. Germline values: CDR1 MNHEY, CDR2 SMNVEV (reference sequence).

V is TRBV30 and J is TRBJ2-1; 7 bases are a match to TRBD2. Germline V lookup: CDR1 GTSNPN, CDR2 SVGIG (reference sequence). The J segment lost 5 bases and the V segment lost 4 bases, leaving 2 bases of the junction unmatched. The length of the CDR3 is 12 residues. The CDR3 sequence is CAWTSGNNEQFF. CDR3 nucleotides: TGTGCCTGGACTAGCGGAAACAATGAGCAGTTCTTC.